Shown below are 6 T cell receptor beta chains from a single sample sequenced in a study of T cell repertoires in cytomegalovirus infection (dated by TCRdb to the late 2010s). Explained via the paper, the treatment or condition label denotes: in vitro stimulation with specific CMV peptide epitopes to enrich CMV-specific T cells. These receptors have no identified antigens. The data were produced on an Illumina HiSeq 1500. TCRdb cleaned the public reads at Q25 with fastp, built clones with MiXCR and kept in-frame beta chains. Rows are combined by CDR3 protein, so each entry shows the most common genes and DNA. The sample table shows 150,000 to 200,000 distinct CDR3 sequences, and about 20% are seen once. Together, the top ten hold about 25% of the sample. The specimen was CD8+ T cells from cultured PBMCs, collected from culture after CMV antigen stimulation. These receptors originate from a human donor in good health (CMV status not recorded). Some clones in this sample may be carry-over from other donors' samples.

There are many counts of this clonotype. V and J are TRBV7-6 and TRBJ2-3, with D unresolved. CDR1 is SGHVS and CDR2 is FNYEAQ in the germline V gene. Deletions cut 5 bases from V and 4 bases from J, with 7 bases between. The CDR3 sequence is 12 residues long. CDR3 loop: CASSLAPDTQYF. The CDR3 nucleotides are TGTGCCAGCAGCCTGGCGCCAGATACGCAGTATTTT. Supplemented by reference TRBV7-6 and TRBJ2-3, the full variable domain reads GAGVSQSPRYKVTKRGQDVALRCDPISGHVSLYWYRQALGQGPEFLTYFNYEAQQDKSGLPNDRFSAERPEGSISTLTIQRTEQRDSAMYRCASSLAPDTQYFGPGTRLTVL.

V is TRBV30 and J is TRBJ2-2, with D possibly being TRBD1 or TRBD2 (5 bases each). V lost 2 bases and J lost 4, with 14 bases in between. The CDR3 runs to 15 residues. Germline CDR1 GTSNPN, CDR2 SVGIG (reference sequence). The CDR3 DNA reads as TGTGCCTGGAGTCACCTCGGGGCGACCACCGGGGAGCTGTTTTTT. Amino acid sequence: CAWSHLGATTGELFF.

The chain joins TRBV6-2 or TRBV6-3 to TRBJ2-1, with TRBD2 matching 10 bases. CDR1 and CDR2 from the germline V gene are MNHEY and SVGEGT. The CDR3 is 17 residues long. The ends lost 5 bases at V and 4 bases at J; junction bases unmatched: 11. The CDR3 here is CASSPSSWTSGYNEQFF. In DNA form, the CDR3 reads TGTGCCAGCAGTCCCTCCTCTTGGACTAGCGGTTACAATGAGCAGTTCTTC.

V usage is TRBV7-2 and J usage is TRBJ2-5; 10 bases line up with TRBD2. V lost 5 bases, J lost 0 bases, and 15 bases stayed unmatched. CDR3 length: 19 amino acids. The germline V gene encodes CDR1 SGHTA and CDR2 FQGNSA. The DNA of the CDR3 is TGTGCCAGCAGCGCCCCATGGCTAGCGGGGGACCCATACCAAGAGACCCAGTACTTC. Its protein product is CASSAPWLAGDPYQETQYF. The full variable domain, its missing parts supplied by reference TRBV7-2 and TRBJ2-5, is GAGVSQSPSNKVTEKGKDVELRCDPISGHTALYWYRQSLGQGLEFLIYFQGNSAPDKSGLPSDRFSAERTGGSVSTLTIQRTQQEDSAVYLCASSAPWLAGDPYQETQYFGPGTRLLVL.

This clonotype was observed a few times. The chain employs TRBV4-1 and TRBJ1-2; possibly TRBD1 for D (6 bases). This CDR3 region has 12 residues. Deletions cut 7 bases from V and 4 bases from J, with 10 bases between. The germline gives CDR1 MGHRA, CDR2 YSYEKL. Written as DNA, the CDR3 is TGCGCCAGCAACGGGGGCGGCTATGGCTACACCTTC. Protein: CASNGGGYGYTF.

This clonotype was recorded a few times. The DNA for the CDR3 is TGTGCCAGCAGTTTGAGTCCCCTCAATGAGCAGTTCTTC. Protein product: CASSLSPLNEQFF. V usage is TRBV27 and J usage is TRBJ2-1; D is unclear. CDR1 and CDR2 (germline): MNHEY, SMNVEV (reference sequence). This CDR3 has 13 residues. V dropped 3 bases and J dropped 6 bases, with 9 bases sitting between them.